This TCR beta chain was sequenced for a study of blood T cells in healthy people across ages. About the research overall: Researchers report that template switching captured about one barcoded beta molecule per two T cells.

Study-wide findings and caveats: Expanded clonotype shifts may have been confounded, as the donors had an unknown CMV status. There was a strong correlation between TCR beta diversity and naive T cell percentage.

Trimming cost V 6 bases and J 7 bases; bases outside gene matches: 12. In germline, CDR1 is SGHTA, CDR2 FQGNSA. The CDR3 length is 16 residues. This clonotype was seen ten or more times. The antigen is undetermined. Sample-barcoded 5' priming and a J-beta primer mix drove a second PCR of about 6 to 12 cycles. TCRdb reprocessed the 5' RACE reads via MiXCR and lists one record per CDR3 protein. The sample has 1.5 million to 2 million distinct CDR3 sequences, about 30% seen once. The sequencing sample was made of blood. This TCR came from a woman aged 25 to 39 in good health. The gene calls are TRBV7-2 and TRBJ2-1, with 10 bases identical to TRBD2. CDR3 nucleotides: TGTGCCAGCAGTGACTCTAGCGGGAGTGGAAATAATGAGCAGTTCTTC. It is translated as CASSDSSGSGNNEQFF.